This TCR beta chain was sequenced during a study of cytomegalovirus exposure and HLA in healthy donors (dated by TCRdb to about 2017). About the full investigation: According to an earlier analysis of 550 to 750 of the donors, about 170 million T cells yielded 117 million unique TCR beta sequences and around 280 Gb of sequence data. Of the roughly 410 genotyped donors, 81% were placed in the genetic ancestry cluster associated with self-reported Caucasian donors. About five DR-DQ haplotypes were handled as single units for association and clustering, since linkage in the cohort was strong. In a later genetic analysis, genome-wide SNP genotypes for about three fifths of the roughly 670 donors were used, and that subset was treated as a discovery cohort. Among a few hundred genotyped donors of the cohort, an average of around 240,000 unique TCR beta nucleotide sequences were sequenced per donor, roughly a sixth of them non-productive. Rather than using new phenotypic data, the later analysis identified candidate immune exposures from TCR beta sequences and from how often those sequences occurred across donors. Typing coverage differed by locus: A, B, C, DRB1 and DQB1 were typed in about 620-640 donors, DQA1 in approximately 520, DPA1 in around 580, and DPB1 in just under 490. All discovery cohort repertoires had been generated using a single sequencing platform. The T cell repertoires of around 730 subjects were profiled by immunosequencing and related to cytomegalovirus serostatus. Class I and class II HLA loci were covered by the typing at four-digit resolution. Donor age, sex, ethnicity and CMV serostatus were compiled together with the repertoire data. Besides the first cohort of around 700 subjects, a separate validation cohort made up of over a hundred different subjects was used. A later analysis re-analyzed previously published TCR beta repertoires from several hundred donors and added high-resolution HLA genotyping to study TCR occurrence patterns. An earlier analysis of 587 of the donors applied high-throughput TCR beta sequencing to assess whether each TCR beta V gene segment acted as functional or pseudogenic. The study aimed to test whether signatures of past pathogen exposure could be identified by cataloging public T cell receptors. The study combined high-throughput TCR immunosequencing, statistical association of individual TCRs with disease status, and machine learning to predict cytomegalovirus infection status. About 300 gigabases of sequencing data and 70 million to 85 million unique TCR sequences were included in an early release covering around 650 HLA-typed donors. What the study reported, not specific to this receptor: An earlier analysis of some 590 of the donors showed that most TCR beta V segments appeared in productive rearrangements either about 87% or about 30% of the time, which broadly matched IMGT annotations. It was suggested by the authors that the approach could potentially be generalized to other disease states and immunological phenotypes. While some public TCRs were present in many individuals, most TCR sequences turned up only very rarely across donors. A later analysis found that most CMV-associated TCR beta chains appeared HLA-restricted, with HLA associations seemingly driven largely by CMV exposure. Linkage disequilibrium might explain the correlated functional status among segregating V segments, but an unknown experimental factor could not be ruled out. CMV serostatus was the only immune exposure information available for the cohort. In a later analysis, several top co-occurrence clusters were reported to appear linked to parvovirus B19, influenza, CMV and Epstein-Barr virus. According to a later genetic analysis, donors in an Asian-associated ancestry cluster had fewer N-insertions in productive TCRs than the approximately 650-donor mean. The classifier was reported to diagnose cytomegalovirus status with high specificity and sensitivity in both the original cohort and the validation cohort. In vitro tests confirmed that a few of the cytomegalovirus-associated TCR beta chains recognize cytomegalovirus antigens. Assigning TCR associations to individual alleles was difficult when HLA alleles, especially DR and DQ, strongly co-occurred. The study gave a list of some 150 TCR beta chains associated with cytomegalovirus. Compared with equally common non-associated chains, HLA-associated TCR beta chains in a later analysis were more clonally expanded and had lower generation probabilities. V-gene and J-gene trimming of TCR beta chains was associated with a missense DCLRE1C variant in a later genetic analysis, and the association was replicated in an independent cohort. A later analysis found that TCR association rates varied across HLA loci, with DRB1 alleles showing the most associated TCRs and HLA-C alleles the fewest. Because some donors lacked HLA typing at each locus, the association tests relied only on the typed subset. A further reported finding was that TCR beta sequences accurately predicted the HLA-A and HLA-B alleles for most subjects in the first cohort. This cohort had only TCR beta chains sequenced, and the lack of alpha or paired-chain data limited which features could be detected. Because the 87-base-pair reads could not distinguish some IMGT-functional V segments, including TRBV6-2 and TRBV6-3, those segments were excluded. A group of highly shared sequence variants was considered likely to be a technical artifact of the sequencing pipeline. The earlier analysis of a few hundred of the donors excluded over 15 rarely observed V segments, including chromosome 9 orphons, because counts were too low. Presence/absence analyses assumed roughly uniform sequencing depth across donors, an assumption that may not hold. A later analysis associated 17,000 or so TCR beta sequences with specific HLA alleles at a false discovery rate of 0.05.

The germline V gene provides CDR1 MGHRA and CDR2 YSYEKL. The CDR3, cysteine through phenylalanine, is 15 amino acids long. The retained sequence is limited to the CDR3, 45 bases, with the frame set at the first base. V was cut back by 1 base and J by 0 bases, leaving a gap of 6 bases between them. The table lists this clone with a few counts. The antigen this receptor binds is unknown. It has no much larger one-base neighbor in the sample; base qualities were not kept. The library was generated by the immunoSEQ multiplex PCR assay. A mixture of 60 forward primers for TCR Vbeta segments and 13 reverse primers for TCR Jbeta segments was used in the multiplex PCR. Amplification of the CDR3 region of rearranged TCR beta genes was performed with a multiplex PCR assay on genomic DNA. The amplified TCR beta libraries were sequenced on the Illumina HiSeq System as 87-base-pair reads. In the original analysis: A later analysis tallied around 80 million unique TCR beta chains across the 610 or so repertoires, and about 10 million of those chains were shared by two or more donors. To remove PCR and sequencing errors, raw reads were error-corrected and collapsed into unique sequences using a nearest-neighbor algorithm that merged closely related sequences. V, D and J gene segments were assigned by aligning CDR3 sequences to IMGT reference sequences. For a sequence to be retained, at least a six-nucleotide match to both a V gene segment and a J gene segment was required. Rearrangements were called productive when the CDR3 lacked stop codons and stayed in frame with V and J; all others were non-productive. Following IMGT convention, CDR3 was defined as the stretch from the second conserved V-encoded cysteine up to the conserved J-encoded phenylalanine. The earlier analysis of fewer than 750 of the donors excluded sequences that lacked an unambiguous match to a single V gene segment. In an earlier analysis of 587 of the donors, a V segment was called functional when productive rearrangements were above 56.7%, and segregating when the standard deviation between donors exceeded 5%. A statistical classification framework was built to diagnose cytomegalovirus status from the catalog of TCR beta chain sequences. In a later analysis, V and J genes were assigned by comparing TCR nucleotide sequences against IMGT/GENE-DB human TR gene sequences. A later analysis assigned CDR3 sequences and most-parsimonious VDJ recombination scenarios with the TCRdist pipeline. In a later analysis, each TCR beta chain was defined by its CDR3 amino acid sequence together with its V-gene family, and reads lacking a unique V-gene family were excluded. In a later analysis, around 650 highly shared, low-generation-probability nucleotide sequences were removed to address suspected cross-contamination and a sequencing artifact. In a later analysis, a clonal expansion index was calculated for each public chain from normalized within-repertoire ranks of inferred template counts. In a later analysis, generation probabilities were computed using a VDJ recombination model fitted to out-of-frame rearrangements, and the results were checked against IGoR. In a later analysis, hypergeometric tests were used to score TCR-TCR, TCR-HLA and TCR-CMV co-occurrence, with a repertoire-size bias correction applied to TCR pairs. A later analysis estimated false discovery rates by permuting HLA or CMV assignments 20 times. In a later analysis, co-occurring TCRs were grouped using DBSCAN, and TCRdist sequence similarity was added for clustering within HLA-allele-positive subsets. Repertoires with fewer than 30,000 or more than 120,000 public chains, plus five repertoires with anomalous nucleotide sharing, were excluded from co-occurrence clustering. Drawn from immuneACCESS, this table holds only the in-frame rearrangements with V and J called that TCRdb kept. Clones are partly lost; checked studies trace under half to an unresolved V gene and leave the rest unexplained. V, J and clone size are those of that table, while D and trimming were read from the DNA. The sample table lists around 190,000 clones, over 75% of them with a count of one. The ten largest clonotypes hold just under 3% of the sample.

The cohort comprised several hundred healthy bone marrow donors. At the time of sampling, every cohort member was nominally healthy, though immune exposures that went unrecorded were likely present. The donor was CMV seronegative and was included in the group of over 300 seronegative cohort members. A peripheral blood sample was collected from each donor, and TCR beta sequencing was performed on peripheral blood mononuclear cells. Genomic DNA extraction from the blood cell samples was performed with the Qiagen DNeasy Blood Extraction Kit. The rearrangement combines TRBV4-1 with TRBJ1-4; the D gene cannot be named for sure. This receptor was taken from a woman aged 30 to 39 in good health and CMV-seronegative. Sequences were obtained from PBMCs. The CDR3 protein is CASSQVEATNEKLFF. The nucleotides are TGCGCCAGCAGCCAAGTTGAGGCAACTAATGAAAAACTGTTTTTT.